The rows below give T cell receptor beta chains drawn from one sample of a study of PD-1 blockade in classical Hodgkin lymphoma. The method was immunoSEQ multiplex PCR; TCRdb's version includes in-frame clones alone and lacks a portion of them. The sample holds roughly 50,000 clones, around 90% seen once. The sample consisted of peripheral blood mononuclear cells (PBMCs), taken before the fourth cycle of nivolumab. These receptors were taken from a human donor with classical Hodgkin lymphoma. CDR3s include the opening cysteine and the closing phenylalanine or tryptophan. A D gene is named only where the DNA matches it firmly. Clone sizes are given selectively: once, few, many, or a class where the clone is expanded.

D,V,size,J,DNA,CDR3
NA,TRBV15,NA,TRBJ1-1,TGTGCCACCAGCAGAGATCACAGAAACACTGAAGCTTTCTTT,CATSRDHRNTEAFF
TRBD1,TRBV4-2,NA,TRBJ2-7,TGTGCCAGCAGCCCAAGGGACAGCAATATCTACGAGCAGTACTTC,CASSPRDSNIYEQYF
TRBD2,TRBV11-3,NA,TRBJ2-7,TGTGCCAGCAGAGAAAGACTAGCGGTCATAAGCTCCTACGAGCAGTACTTC,CASRERLAVISSYEQYF
NA,TRBV28,NA,TRBJ1-1,TGTGCCAGCAGTTTAAGGGGTAGCACTGAAGCTTTCTTT,CASSLRGSTEAFF
TRBD1,TRBV27,NA,TRBJ2-1,TGTGCCAGCAGTTTGGACAGGGGGGCTTTAAGCTCCTACAATGAGCAGTTCTTC,CASSLDRGALSSYNEQFF
NA,TRBV29-1,NA,TRBJ2-7,TGCAGCGTCGGACTCCCCGGCTACGAGCAGTACTTC,CSVGLPGYEQYF
NA,TRBV28,once,TRBJ1-4,TGTGCCAGCAGCCCATCGGGACTAATGTTTTTT,CASSPSGLMFF
NA,TRBV27,NA,TRBJ1-4,TGTGCCAGCTCTCCCATAGAGAAGCGGGAAAAACTGTTTTTT,CASSPIEKREKLFF
TRBD2,TRBV18,NA,TRBJ2-1,TGTGCCGGCTCACCACTAGCGGGAAGTTACAATGAGCAGTTCTTC,CAGSPLAGSYNEQFF
NA,TRBV28,once,TRBJ1-3,TGTGCCAGCAGGGGCCCAGGTGCTGGAAACACCATATATTTT,CASRGPGAGNTIYF
NA,TRBV30,NA,TRBJ2-7,TGTGCCTGGAACCCTCAGGGGCTGGGGGGGCAGTACTTC,CAWNPQGLGGQYF
TRBD2,TRBV10-3,NA,TRBJ2-7,TGTGCCATCAGTGTACTAGCGGGAGTGAGCCACGAGCAGTACTTC,CAISVLAGVSHEQYF
TRBD2,TRBV2,NA,TRBJ2-3,TGTGCCAGCGGTTCGACGGGAGGGAGCACAGATACGCAGTATTTT,CASGSTGGSTDTQYF
NA,TRBV10-2,NA,TRBJ2-1,TGCGCCAGCTCGGACCTGTACAATGAGCAGTTCTTC,CASSDLYNEQFF
TRBD1,TRBV6-6,NA,TRBJ1-1,TGTGCCAGCAGGACGGGACAGGGGGACACTGAAGCTTTCTTT,CASRTGQGDTEAFF
NA,TRBV2,NA,TRBJ2-1,TGTGCCAGCACCTCGTTGCATGAGCAGTTCTTC,CASTSLHEQFF
NA,TRBV11-3,NA,TRBJ1-3,TGTGCCAGCAGCATCAGGGTAAACACCATATATTTT,CASSIRVNTIYF
NA,TRBV6-1,NA,TRBJ1-2,TGTGCCAGCACCATGGACAACTATGGCTACACCTTC,CASTMDNYGYTF
NA,TRBV27,once,TRBJ2-3,TGTGCCAGCAGATTCAGGACTTCAAGGGATACGCAGTATTTT,CASRFRTSRDTQYF
NA,TRBV7-9,NA,TRBJ2-7,TGTGCCAGCAGCTTACCCGATATACAGGGCCAGCAGTACTTC,CASSLPDIQGQQYF
NA,TRBV20-1,NA,TRBJ2-1,TGCAGTGCCTCCCGCGCCTATGAGCAGTTCTTC,CSASRAYEQFF
NA,TRBV5-8,NA,TRBJ1-2,TGTGCCAGCAGCTTTTACAGGGTTTCCTATGGCTACACCTTC,CASSFYRVSYGYTF
NA,TRBV6-5,NA,TRBJ2-2,TGTGCCAGCAGTTACAACACAGTGAGAGCCGGGGAGCTGTTTTTT,CASSYNTVRAGELFF
NA,TRBV25-1,NA,TRBJ1-2,TGTGCCAGCAGCCACACGAATTTAGGGTGGAGTAACTATGGCTACACCTTC,CASSHTNLGWSNYGYTF
NA,TRBV19,NA,TRBJ2-1,TGTGCCAGTAGTATACAGGGACGGGACAATGAGCAGTTCTTC,CASSIQGRDNEQFF
NA,TRBV28,NA,TRBJ2-7,TGTGCCAGCAGTTGGGCAGGCGATGGCGGGCAGTACTTC,CASSWAGDGGQYF
TRBD1,TRBV27,NA,TRBJ1-5,TGTGCCAGCAGTTTAGGACAGGGGGCCACTCAGCCCCAGCATTTT,CASSLGQGATQPQHF
TRBD1,TRBV5-6,NA,TRBJ2-3,TGTGCCAGCAGCTCGGACAGGGGGCGCCTGTCTAGCACAGATACGCAGTATTTT,CASSSDRGRLSSTDTQYF